The 10 T cell receptor beta chains below were found in one sample sequenced in a study of blood T cell repertoires in COVID-19. Sequencing used immunoSEQ multiplex PCR; TCRdb keeps in-frame clones, though not all of them. Seen here are about 200,000 clones, roughly 89% observed once, and the top ten hold less than 4%. Sequences were obtained from PBMCs or T cells enriched from blood (not recorded which). The receptors derive from a woman aged 25-40 years with acute COVID-19.

The rearrangement joins TRBV30 to TRBJ1-5, with TRBD1 as a possible D gene (5 bases). Per germline, CDR1 GTSNPN and CDR2 SVGIG (reference sequence). The V end lost 3 bases, the J end lost 5 bases, and 14 bases lay between the germline ends. There are 14 residues in the CDR3. CDR3 amino acids: CAWSGGLGDQPQHF. The CDR3 DNA sequence: TGTGCCTGGAGCGGAGGGCTAGGGGATCAGCCCCAGCATTTT. The complete variable domain, with remaining parts taken from reference TRBV30 and TRBJ1-5, reads SQTIHQWPATLVQPVGSPLSLECTVEGTSNPNLYWYRQAAGRGLQLLFYSVGIGQISSEVPQNLSASRPQDRQFILSSKKLLLSDSGFYLCAWSGGLGDQPQHFGDGTRLSIL.

The gene calls are TRBV2 and TRBJ1-1, with TRBD1 identical over 8 bases. V shed 3 bases and J 7 bases; nucleotides not matched to a gene: 4. Germline lookup yields CDR1 SNHLY and CDR2 FYNNEI. The CDR3 loop spans 13 amino acids. This CDR3 reads CASSDRGPGEAFF. CDR3 DNA: TGTGCCAGCAGTGACAGGGGGCCTGGTGAAGCTTTCTTT.

The chain links TRBV6-1 to TRBJ2-1; TRBD2 agrees at 10 bases. Germline V lookup: CDR1 MNHNS, CDR2 SASEGT. CDR3 length: 15 residues. Trimming cost V 2 bases and J 3 bases; bases outside gene matches: 1. CDR3 residues: CASSEPSGGYNEQFF. Written as DNA, the CDR3 is TGTGCCAGCAGTGAACCTAGCGGGGGCTACAATGAGCAGTTCTTC.

The V gene is TRBV19, the J gene TRBJ1-2; 7 bases line up with TRBD1. The V and J ends lost 1 base and 3 bases, in that order; junction bases with no gene match: 5. The CDR3 is 15 amino acids. Germline V gene data show CDR1 as LNHDA and CDR2 as SQIVND (reference sequence). The CDR3 nucleotides read TGTGCCAGTAGTATAGGTCGTGACAGGGACTATGGCTACACCTTC. Protein product: CASSIGRDRDYGYTF.

The chain couples TRBV5-1 to TRBJ2-5, with TRBD1 matching 9 bases. The CDR3 loop spans 15 amino acids. Germline V gene data show CDR1 as SGHRS and CDR2 as YFSETQ. V lost 6 bases and J lost 1; bases outside the gene matches: 7. The CDR3: CASTSGTGPQETQYF. The CDR3 coding sequence is TGCGCCAGCACCTCCGGGACAGGGCCCCAAGAGACCCAGTACTTC.

For this clone: One end of the junction fails to match germline, which may point to a read error. The chain's CDR3 is CASSSSVANVLTF. The DNA for the CDR3 is TGTGCCAGCAGCTCGTCTGTGGCCAACGTCCTGACTTTC. The rearrangement uses TRBV5-6 and TRBJ2-6; D uncertain. The CDR3 contains 13 residues. Germline V CDR1 and CDR2: SGHDT, YYEEEE.

The chain joins TRBV13 to TRBJ2-5, with TRBD1 matching 9 bases. This CDR3 contains 15 residues. Per germline, CDR1 PRHDT and CDR2 FYEKMQ (reference sequence). V lost 1 base, J lost 4 bases, and 4 bases stayed unmatched. Here the CDR3 reads CASSLDRGLGETQYF. DNA of the CDR3: TGTGCCAGCAGCTTAGACAGGGGGCTCGGAGAGACCCAGTACTTC.

This chain links TRBV4-1 with TRBJ1-4; TRBD1 might be the D (5 bases). V lost 4 bases to trimming and J lost 8 bases, with 23 bases between them. The CDR3 runs 17 residues. Germline CDR1 and CDR2: MGHRA and YSYEKL. The CDR3 protein is CASSLGTSGGVGEKLFF. The DNA for the CDR3 is TGCGCCAGCAGCCTGGGGACTAGCGGGGGTGTGGGGGAAAAACTGTTTTTT.

This clone has just one count. The J gene is TRBJ2-2, the V gene TRBV6-8, with D unclear. This CDR3 is built from 16 residues. V was trimmed by 0 bases and J by 2 bases, leaving 10 bases between them. Germline CDR1 MNHGY, CDR2 SAAAGT. CDR3 DNA sequence: TGTGCCAGCAGTTACTCGAGAGGCGACAACACCGGGGAGCTGTTTTTT. Translation: CASSYSRGDNTGELFF.

CDR3 protein: CASSQDRDTEAFF. The DNA of the CDR3 is TGTGCCAGCAGCCAGGACAGGGACACTGAAGCTTTCTTT. The J gene is TRBJ1-1, the V gene TRBV5-4; 8 nucleotides align to TRBD1. Germline V CDR1 and CDR2: SGHNT, YYREEE (reference sequence). The CDR3 has 13 residues. Trimming at V came to 4 bases and at J to 3 bases, leaving 2 bases not matched to a gene.